Reported below is one T cell receptor beta chain. What it binds is unknown. Molecular barcoding with unique molecular identifiers was used for the TCRbeta library. TCRdb independently ran MiXCR on the PCR reads; one entry per CDR3 protein. Among some 450,000 distinct CDR3 sequences, approximately 42% were seen once, and the ten largest hold under 35%. These data are taken from a study of T-cell reconstitution after alpha-beta-depleted transplantation in children. Points from the study as a whole: T-cell counts and diversity were attributed mostly to newly produced T cells one year after transplant. Reportedly, roughly two months post-transplant, alpha-beta T cells arose from several hundred expanded graft clones.

The CDR3 totals 15 residues. Trimming shortened V by 6 bases and J by 0 bases, and 16 bases separated the two germline ends. The germline gives CDR1 DFQATT, CDR2 SNEGSKA (reference sequence). The source is a girl aged 2 to 10 with aplastic anemia, due to receive a stem cell transplant. This rearrangement joins TRBV20-1 to TRBJ2-3; D possibly corresponds to TRBD2 (5 bases). The starting material was PBMCs, obtained before TCRalphabeta/CD19-depleted stem cell transplant. CDR3 nucleotides: TGCAGTGCCCTAGCCCGACTAACTAGCACAGATACGCAGTATTTT. Protein: CSALARLTSTDTQYF.